This T cell receptor beta chain appears in the sequencing data of a study of blood T cell repertoires in COVID-19. Overall study: T cells, B-cell-depleted T cells, or PBMCs provided the cDNA or gDNA that served as material.

In the original workflow: Using reference gene primer amplification, nucleated cell counts were estimated. Assay: immunoSEQ multiplex PCR; the TCRdb copy retains only in-frame clones and omits some. D and trimming come from the DNA, and the V and J calls and clone size come from that table. The table records 25,000 to 30,000 clones, roughly 90% of them present only once. Germline V CDR1 and CDR2: SGHNT, YYREEE (reference sequence). The length of the CDR3 is 15 residues. V lost 4 bases to trimming and J lost 1 base; unmatched junction nucleotides: 7. The chain couples TRBV5-4 to TRBJ2-5; 7 bases agree with TRBD2. The sequence was collected from a human donor in a cohort sampled during active COVID-19. Sequencing was done on a sample of peripheral blood. The CDR3 here is CASSPRGGGQETQYF. For the CDR3, the DNA is TGTGCCAGCAGCCCCCGTGGGGGGGGCCAAGAGACCCAGTACTTC.